This T cell receptor (beta chain) was sequenced during a study of CD8 T cells in Susac syndrome. In this sample, this clonotype turned up once. At one end, the junction sequence differs from germline, possibly due to a read error. Sequencing targeted TCR beta in blood CD8+ and CD4+ T cells. The multiple sclerosis controls, all treatment-naive patients, had relapsing-remitting disease that was stable or active. RNA, at about 0.45 to 1 ug, was reverse transcribed with random hexamers. A multiplex approach, immunoSEQ multiplex PCR, amplified TCR beta CDR3 across 54 Vbeta and 13 Jbeta. TCRdb re-called the immunoSEQ multiplex PCR reads through MiXCR, storing one row per CDR3 protein. The sample records approximately 200,000 distinct CDR3 sequences, 92% being singletons. Germline V lookup: CDR1 KGHDR, CDR2 SFDVKD. The CDR3 covers 14 residues.

Sequencing used CD8+ T cells from PBMCs. The genes are TRBV24-1 and TRBJ1-2; possibly TRBD1 for D (5 bases). This TCR was recovered from a human donor with multiple sclerosis. The CDR3 DNA sequence: TGTGCCACCAGCCGGGGGGGACCCAACTATGGCCACACCTTC. Residues: CATSRGGPNYGHTF.